One sample yielded the 17 T cell receptor beta chains listed below, sequenced in a study of T cell clonotyping in hematopoietic cell transplantation. Method: immunoSEQ multiplex PCR; TCRdb's copy keeps in-frame clones and lacks some. The sample has nearly 70,000 clones; over 90% are singletons. The specimen was peripheral blood mononuclear cells. All receptors derive from a man aged 45 to 65 in good health. Some clones in this sample may be carry-over from other donors' samples.

The chain uses TRBV5-1 and TRBJ2-7; either TRBD1 or TRBD2 may supply D (5 bases each). V lost 2 bases, J lost 6 bases, and 12 bases lay in between. Per germline, CDR1 SGHRS and CDR2 YFSETQ. This CDR3 has 13 residues. The CDR3 region is CASSLDGASEQYF. The DNA of the CDR3 is TGCGCCAGCAGCTTAGACGGGGCATCCGAGCAGTACTTC.

The V and J genes are TRBV6-6 and TRBJ1-6; D unresolved. The germline gives CDR1 MNHNY, CDR2 SVGAGI (reference sequence). The CDR3 runs 16 residues. V was trimmed by 5 bases and J by 4 bases, leaving 15 bases between them. The CDR3 bases are TGTGCCAGCAGTCCACAGCCGCCAATATATAATTCACCCCTCCACTTT. Translating gives CASSPQPPIYNSPLHF.

This sequence joins TRBV5-5 and TRBJ2-7; D is possibly TRBD1 or TRBD2 (5 bases each). Germline-derived CDR1 and CDR2 are SGHKS and YYEKEE (reference sequence). V lost 0 bases and J 2 bases, leaving 9 bases between the germline ends. CDR3 length: 14 residues. The CDR3 nucleotides are TGTGCCAGCAGCTTGGCCGTGGGACCCTACGAGCAGTACTTC. Encoded protein: CASSLAVGPYEQYF.

This chain connects TRBV15 to TRBJ2-5; the D gene is possibly TRBD2 (6 bases). V lost 1 base to trimming and J lost 10 bases, with 13 bases between them. The CDR3 extends over 13 amino acids. Per the germline V gene, CDR1 is LNHNV and CDR2 is YYDKDF (reference sequence). CDR3 protein: CATSRGGVEDQYF. CDR3 nucleotides: TGTGCCACCAGCAGAGGGGGGGTTGAAGACCAGTACTTC.

This chain connects TRBV7-3 to TRBJ1-1, with D perhaps matching TRBD1 (5 bases). CDR3 size: 14 residues. The V and J ends lost 5 bases and 0 bases respectively, with 10 bases between them. CDR1 and CDR2 (germline): SGHTA, FQGTGA. CDR3 in amino acids: CASSPRGMNTEAFF. CDR3 nucleotides: TGTGCCAGCAGCCCCCGGGGCATGAACACTGAAGCTTTCTTT. The full variable domain, rest sourced from reference TRBV7-3 and TRBJ1-1, is GAGVSQTPSNKVTEKGKYVELRCDPISGHTALYWYRQSLGQGPEFLIYFQGTGAADDSGLPNDRFFAVRPEGSVSTLKIQRTERGDSAVYLCASSPRGMNTEAFFGQGTRLTVV.

This clone has a single count. This chain links TRBV5-1 with TRBJ2-2, with unresolved D. Trimming took off 0 bases at V and 0 bases at J, with 9 bases between the two ends. CDR1 and CDR2 from the germline V gene are SGHRS and YFSETQ. CDR3 length: 16 amino acids. CDR3 bases: TGCGCCAGCAGCTTGGATGGCAGCTCGAACACCGGGGAGCTGTTTTTT. This codes for CASSLDGSSNTGELFF.

This clone has a handful of counts. The chain combines TRBV27 with TRBJ2-1; D possibly corresponds to TRBD2 (6 bases). With 5 bases removed from V and 1 base from J, the gap between germline ends came to 12 bases. This CDR3 spans 15 amino acids. In germline, CDR1 is MNHEY, CDR2 SMNVEV (reference sequence). CDR3 protein: CASSLRDWSYNEQFF. The CDR3, as DNA: TGTGCCAGCAGTCTCCGGGACTGGTCCTACAATGAGCAGTTCTTC.

This chain uses TRBV14 with TRBJ2-7; 9 bases line up with TRBD2. Germline V CDR1 and CDR2: SGHDN, FVKESK. The CDR3 is made up of 15 amino acids. Unmatched junction bases numbered 2, after V lost 1 base and J lost 1 base. The CDR3 here is CASSQGLAGSYEQYF. The CDR3 DNA follows: TGTGCCAGCAGCCAAGGGCTAGCGGGGTCCTACGAGCAGTACTTC. Full variable domain (remainder filled in from reference TRBV14 and TRBJ2-7): EAGVTQFPSHSVIEKGQTVTLRCDPISGHDNLYWYRRVMGKEIKFLLHFVKESKQDESGMPNNRFLAERTGGTYSTLKVQPAELEDSGVYFCASSQGLAGSYEQYFGPGTRLTVT.

The chain joins TRBV28 to TRBJ1-5; 7 positions agree with TRBD1. The CDR3 extends over 15 amino acids. V dropped 6 bases and J dropped 0; count of bases not matched to a gene: 5. From germline, CDR1 is MDHEN and CDR2 SYDVKM. The chain's CDR3 is CASRLGTVSNQPQHF. The CDR3 bases are TGTGCCAGCAGGCTCGGGACAGTTAGCAATCAGCCCCAGCATTTT.

V and J are TRBV30 and TRBJ2-1; either TRBD1 or TRBD2 may fit D (5 bases each). The CDR3 sequence is 12 residues long. CDR1 is GTSNPN and CDR2 is SVGIG in the germline V gene (reference sequence). Trimming removed 4 bases from V and 7 bases from J, with 11 bases in between. The CDR3 protein is CAWMGDENEQFF. The CDR3 coding sequence is TGTGCCTGGATGGGGGACGAGAATGAGCAGTTCTTC.

The chain carries TRBV6-1 and TRBJ2-7; unclear D gene. Per germline, CDR1 MNHNS and CDR2 SASEGT. Trimming took off 4 bases at V and 1 base at J, with 8 bases between the two ends. The CDR3 extends over 13 amino acids. This chain's CDR3 is CASSAGPSYEQYF. In DNA, the CDR3 is TGTGCCAGCAGTGCTGGACCGTCCTACGAGCAGTACTTC.

The chain joins TRBV6-7 to TRBJ1-2; the D gene is possibly TRBD1 (5 bases). Being an ORF, TRBV6-7 has a function that is uncertain. Trimming cost V 9 bases and J 2 bases, with 19 bases left between them. This CDR3 is 15 amino acids long. The CDR3 spells CASSISGFGNYGYTF. The CDR3 nucleotides are TGTGCCAGTTCCATTTCAGGGTTCGGGAACTATGGCTACACCTTC.

The CDR3 sequence: CASSEWASSQETQYF. DNA for the CDR3: TGTGCCAGCAGTGAATGGGCTAGCAGCCAAGAGACCCAGTACTTC. The chain recombines TRBV6-1 with TRBJ2-5; maybe TRBD2 (5 bases). Per germline, CDR1 MNHNS and CDR2 SASEGT. The V end was cut by 2 bases, the J end by 1 base, with 11 bases between. This CDR3 contains 15 residues.

The chain couples TRBV6-1 to TRBJ2-7, with 8 bases identical to TRBD1. V shed 2 bases and J 6 bases; nucleotides not matched to a gene: 6. The CDR3 contains 14 residues. CDR1 MNHNS and CDR2 SASEGT come from the germline V gene. For the CDR3, the DNA is TGTGCCAGCAGTGAACAGGACAGGGCCTCCGAGCAGTACTTC. Its protein is CASSEQDRASEQYF.

This chain joins TRBV5-1 and TRBJ2-1; D is unresolved. The CDR3 runs 14 residues. CDR1 and CDR2 (germline): SGHRS, YFSETQ. Trimming left V 2 bases short and J 0 bases short, with 6 bases between. CDR3 sequence (DNA): TGCGCCAGCAGCTTCGAGAGCTCCTACAATGAGCAGTTCTTC. Residues: CASSFESSYNEQFF. The entire variable domain, with the rest obtained from reference TRBV5-1 and TRBJ2-1, is as follows: KAGVTQTPRYLIKTRGQQVTLSCSPISGHRSVSWYQQTPGQGLQFLFEYFSETQRNKGNFPGRFSGRQFSNSRSEMNVSTLELGDSALYLCASSFESSYNEQFFGPGTRLTVL.

This clone appeared once. V and J are TRBV6-1 and TRBJ1-6; 8 nucleotides line up with TRBD1. V gave up 10 bases and J gave up 7 bases; unmatched junction bases: 3. The CDR3 totals 12 residues. In germline, CDR1 is MNHNS, CDR2 SASEGT. CDR3 DNA: TGTGCCACCCGGGACAGGAATTCACCCCTCCACTTT. Translating gives CATRDRNSPLHF.

The chain employs TRBV4-1 and TRBJ1-1; maybe TRBD1 (6 bases). This CDR3 has 15 residues. CDR1 is MGHRA, CDR2 YSYEKL, per germline. Trimming removed 4 bases at V and 8 bases at J, with 20 bases between. The CDR3 coding sequence is TGCGCCAGCAGCCTCCGGGACACCAACCCCGGAGAAGCTTTCTTT. It specifies CASSLRDTNPGEAFF.